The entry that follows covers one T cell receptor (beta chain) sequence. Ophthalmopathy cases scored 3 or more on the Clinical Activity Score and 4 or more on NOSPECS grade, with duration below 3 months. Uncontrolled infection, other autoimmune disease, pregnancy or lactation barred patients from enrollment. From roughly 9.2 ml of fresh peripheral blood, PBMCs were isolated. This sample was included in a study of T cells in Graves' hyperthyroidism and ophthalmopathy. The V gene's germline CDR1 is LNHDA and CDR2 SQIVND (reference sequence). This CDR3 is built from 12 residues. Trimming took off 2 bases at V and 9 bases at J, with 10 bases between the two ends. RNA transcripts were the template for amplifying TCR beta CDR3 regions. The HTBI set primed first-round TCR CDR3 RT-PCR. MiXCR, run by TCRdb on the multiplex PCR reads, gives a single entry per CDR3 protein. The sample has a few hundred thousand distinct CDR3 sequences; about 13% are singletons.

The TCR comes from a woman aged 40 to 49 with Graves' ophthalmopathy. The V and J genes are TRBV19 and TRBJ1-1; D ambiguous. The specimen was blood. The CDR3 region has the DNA TGTGCCAGTAGTATAAAACGGGAGAAAGCTTTCTTT. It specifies CASSIKREKAFF.